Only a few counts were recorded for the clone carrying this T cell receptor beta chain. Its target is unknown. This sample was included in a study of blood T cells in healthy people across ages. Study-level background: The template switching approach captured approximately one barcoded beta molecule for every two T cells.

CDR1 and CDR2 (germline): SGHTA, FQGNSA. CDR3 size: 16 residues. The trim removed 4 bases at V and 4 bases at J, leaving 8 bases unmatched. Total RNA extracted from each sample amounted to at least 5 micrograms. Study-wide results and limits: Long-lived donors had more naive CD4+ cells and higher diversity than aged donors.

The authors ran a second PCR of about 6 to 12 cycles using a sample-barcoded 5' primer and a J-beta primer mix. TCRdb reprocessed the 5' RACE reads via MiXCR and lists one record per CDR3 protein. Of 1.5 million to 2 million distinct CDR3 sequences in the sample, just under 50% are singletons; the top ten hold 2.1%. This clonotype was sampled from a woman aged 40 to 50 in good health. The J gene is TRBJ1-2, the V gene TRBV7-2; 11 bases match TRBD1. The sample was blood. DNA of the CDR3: TGTGCCAGCAGCTGGGGACAGGGGGTGGGGAGCTATGGCTACACCTTC. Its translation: CASSWGQGVGSYGYTF.